The entry below describes one TCR beta chain. The germline gives CDR1 MDHEN, CDR2 SYDVKM. Trimming took off 5 bases at V and 4 bases at J, with 26 bases between the two ends. CDR3 size: 18 residues. The record originates from a study of Ad26.COV2.S vaccination and SARS-CoV-2 variants. Profiled with immunoSEQ multiplex PCR; TCRdb holds only in-frame clones, not every one. The sample includes approximately 350,000 clones, roughly 85% seen only once; the top ten take about 7.1%. Treatment here: around 19 received Ad26.COV2.S at low or high dose, single or two shots; roughly five received placebo; per-sample allocation not given. After the first vaccine or placebo injection, samples were drawn on day 63.

The chain carries TRBV28 and TRBJ1-2; TRBD1 is a possible D gene (6 bases). The clonotype was recovered from a person aged 18-65 years who received the Ad26.COV2.S COVID-19 vaccine or a placebo. Sample: peripheral blood, taken in a trial of Ad26.COV2.S vaccine versus placebo. This CDR3 reads CASSLYLSGTKLIYGYTF. DNA for the CDR3: TGTGCCAGCAGTCTATATCTATCCGGGACAAAATTAATCTATGGCTACACCTTC.